The present TCR beta chain was sequenced within a study of T-cell reconstitution after alpha-beta-depleted transplantation in children. The germline CDR1 and CDR2 sequences are DFQATT and SNEGSKA (reference sequence). The CDR3 is 17 amino acids. J was trimmed by 2 bases and V by 2 bases; bases with no gene match: 7. For TCRbeta, the library was prepared with unique molecular identifiers. TCRdb called the PCR reads again in MiXCR, with one record for every CDR3 protein. The sample records tens of thousands of distinct CDR3 sequences, 18% being singletons. Source: PBMCs, mostly from graft donor cells, taken 360 days after TCRalphabeta/CD19-depleted stem cell transplant. V gene TRBV20-1 combines with J gene TRBJ2-1; 12 nucleotides line up with TRBD2. The receptor comes from a male patient aged 2 to 9 who had a stem cell transplant for acute lymphoblastic leukemia, so the T cells may come from the graft donor. The CDR3 sequence is CSARLAGGRGTYNEQFF. In DNA, the CDR3 is TGCAGTGCTAGACTAGCGGGAGGGAGGGGCACCTACAATGAGCAGTTCTTC.